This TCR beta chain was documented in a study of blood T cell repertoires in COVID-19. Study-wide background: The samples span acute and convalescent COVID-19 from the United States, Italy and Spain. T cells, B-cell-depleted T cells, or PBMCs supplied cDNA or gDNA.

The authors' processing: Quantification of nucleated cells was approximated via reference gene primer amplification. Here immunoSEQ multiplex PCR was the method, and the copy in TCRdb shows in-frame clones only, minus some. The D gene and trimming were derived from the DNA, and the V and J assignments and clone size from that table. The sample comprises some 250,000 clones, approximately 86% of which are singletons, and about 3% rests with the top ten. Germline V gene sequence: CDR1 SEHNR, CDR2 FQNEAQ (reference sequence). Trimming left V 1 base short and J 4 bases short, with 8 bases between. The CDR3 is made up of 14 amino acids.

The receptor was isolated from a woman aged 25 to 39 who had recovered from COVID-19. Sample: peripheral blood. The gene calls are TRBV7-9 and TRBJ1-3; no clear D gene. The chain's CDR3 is CASSLVGDGNTIYF. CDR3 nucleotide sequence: TGTGCCAGCAGCTTAGTGGGAGACGGAAACACCATATATTTT.